What follows describes a single T cell receptor beta chain. Method: immunoSEQ multiplex PCR; TCRdb's copy keeps in-frame clones and lacks some. Of about 380,000 clones listed, 96% are singletons. The data derive from a study of shared clonotypes between healthy human individuals. The donors were adults (healthy and HIV-negative) with no recent acute infections or vaccinations. Trimming at V came to 7 bases and at J to 5 bases, leaving 13 bases not matched to a gene. The germline gives CDR1 SEHNR, CDR2 FQNEAQ (reference sequence). This CDR3 has 16 residues. The clonotype was recovered from a man aged 25 to 45 in good health. The chain has TRBV7-9 and TRBJ2-1; 8 positions agree with TRBD1. The sequencing sample was made of memory CD8+ T cells sorted from blood. The subset denotes: CD45RO+ cells pooled with CCR7-negative TemRA cells. Here the CDR3 DNA reads TGTGCCAGCACGCGCAGAAGGACAGGGAGGAACAATGAGCAGTTCTTC. This codes for CASTRRRTGRNNEQFF.